The entry below gives a single TCR beta chain sequence along with its context. This entry comes from a study of cytomegalovirus exposure and HLA in healthy donors. The length of the CDR3 is 15 residues. Trimming removed 0 bases from V and 10 bases from J; junction bases left unmatched: 10. Per the germline V gene, CDR1 is SGDLS and CDR2 is YYNGEE. The primer mix had 60 Vbeta and 13 Jbeta primers. Sequencing was performed with immunoSEQ multiplex PCR; in TCRdb, only in-frame clones are kept and a portion is missing. The sample lists tens of thousands of clones, approximately 80% occurring once. The source of this sequence is a man aged 18 to 30 in good health and CMV-seropositive. This chain joins TRBV9 and TRBJ2-1, with 7 bases fitting TRBD2. The sequencing sample was made of PBMCs. CDR3 protein: CASSVVWGGTSEQFF. CDR3 DNA: TGTGCCAGCAGCGTAGTGTGGGGGGGAACCTCGGAGCAGTTCTTC.